Below are 32 T cell receptor beta chains sequenced from a single sample in a study of shared clonotypes between healthy human individuals. Generated by immunoSEQ multiplex PCR, the TCRdb table keeps only in-frame clones and is missing some. The data contain about 2.3 million clones, 80% to 95% of them singletons. Sequencing used naive CD4+ T cells from PBMCs. Documented subset: CD45RA+ positively selected. The source of these receptors is a man younger than 35 in good health. Some clones in this sample may be carry-over from other donors' samples.

CDR3 nucleotide sequence: TGTGCCAGCAGCCCTAGTAGGGCTTGGGGGCAGAACAATGAGCAGTTCTTC. Translated, it gives CASSPSRAWGQNNEQFF. The chain has TRBV7-2 and TRBJ2-1; tentative D call: TRBD1 (6 bases). Germline CDR1 SGHTA, CDR2 FQGNSA. Trimming cost V 5 bases and J 5 bases, with 22 bases left between them. The CDR3 covers 17 residues.

The chain recombines TRBV9 with TRBJ2-2; D assignment may be TRBD1 or TRBD2 (5 bases each). This CDR3 is 14 amino acids long. Germline V gives CDR1 SGDLS, CDR2 YYNGEE. The V end lost 0 bases, the J end lost 10 bases, and 13 bases lay between the germline ends. The CDR3 sequence is CASSVEGTREELFF. CDR3 nucleotide sequence: TGTGCCAGCAGCGTAGAGGGGACCCGTGAGGAGCTGTTTTTT.

About this clone itself: Within the sample, other DNA sequences also encode this same CDR3. The chain couples TRBV7-3 to TRBJ2-3, with TRBD1 matching 7 bases. Losses at the gene ends were 4 bases for V and 0 bases for J; bases not matched to a gene: 1. Germline V gene sequence: CDR1 SGHTA, CDR2 FQGTGA. CDR3 size: 14 residues. CDR3 DNA: TGTGCCAGCAGCTCACAGGGGAGCACAGATACGCAGTATTTT. Translated: CASSSQGSTDTQYF.

The V gene is TRBV6-5, the J gene TRBJ2-7; tentative D call: TRBD1 (6 bases). The CDR3 has 14 amino acids. Germline V CDR1 and CDR2: MNHEY, SVGAGI. With 2 bases removed from V and 7 bases from J, the gap between germline ends came to 15 bases. The CDR3 sequence is CASSYRTAAREQYF. DNA of the CDR3: TGTGCCAGCAGTTACAGGACAGCCGCAAGAGAGCAGTACTTC.

This rearrangement joins TRBV18 to TRBJ2-5; tentatively, D is TRBD1 (5 bases). The germline V gene has CDR1 KGHSH and CDR2 LQKENI. The CDR3 spans 14 residues. Between the trimmed V and J ends, which lost 2 bases and 3 bases, there was a span of 10 bases. CDR3 sequence (DNA): TGTGCCAGCTCACCAGACAGCCCCAAAGAGACCCAGTACTTC. Protein product: CASSPDSPKETQYF.

V is TRBV5-1 and J is TRBJ2-7; D is ambiguous. The CDR3 is made up of 14 amino acids. V was cut by 4 bases and J by 5 bases, with 16 bases left in between. Germline loops: CDR1 SGHRS, CDR2 YFSETQ. CDR3 residues: CASSPNPPRDEQYF. For the CDR3, the DNA is TGCGCCAGCAGCCCCAATCCCCCCCGCGACGAGCAGTACTTC.

The CDR3 DNA is TGTGCCTGGAGTGATATTGGGTCGGGCGGCTATGGCTACACCTTC. Protein: CAWSDIGSGGYGYTF. J is TRBJ1-2 and V is TRBV30; D not certain. Germline V lookup: CDR1 GTSNPN, CDR2 SVGIG (reference sequence). Trimming shortened V by 1 base and J by 4 bases, and 16 bases separated the two germline ends. CDR3 size: 15 residues.

The rearrangement joins TRBV5-1 to TRBJ2-7; 7 bases are a match to TRBD2. The junction had 8 bases not matched to a gene; V was cut back by 2 bases and J by 6 bases. CDR3 size: 14 residues. Germline V CDR1 and CDR2: SGHRS, YFSETQ. CDR3 nucleotide sequence: TGCGCCAGCAGCTTCGGGGCCGGGGGGTCCGAGCAGTACTTC. It yields the protein CASSFGAGGSEQYF.

J is TRBJ2-1 and V is TRBV5-4, with unresolved D. V shed 3 bases and J shed 9 bases, with 7 bases lying between them. The CDR3 is 11 amino acids. Germline V gives CDR1 SGHNT, CDR2 YYREEE (reference sequence). CDR3 in amino acids: CASSSSGEQFF. In DNA form, the CDR3 reads TGTGCCAGCAGCTCGTCGGGTGAGCAGTTCTTC.

The chain uses TRBV6-1 and TRBJ1-1; D is uncertain. The CDR3 extends over 13 amino acids. CDR1 and CDR2 (germline): MNHNS, SASEGT. The V end was cut by 2 bases, the J end by 1 base, with 5 bases between. CDR3 coding DNA: TGTGCCAGCAGTGAAATGCCGAACACTGAAGCTTTCTTT. This sequence encodes CASSEMPNTEAFF.

Note on this clone: Distinct nucleotide sequences in the sample also encode this CDR3. The chain combines TRBV5-1 with TRBJ2-2, with 9 bases aligning to TRBD1. The CDR3 covers 16 residues. CDR1 and CDR2 (germline): SGHRS, YFSETQ. J gave up 1 base and V 1 base, and 2 bases lay outside the gene matches. This CDR3 reads CASSLRGQGNTGELFF. DNA of the CDR3: TGCGCCAGCAGCTTGCGGGGACAGGGGAACACCGGGGAGCTGTTTTTT.

The gene calls are TRBV4-1 and TRBJ1-2; TRBD1 is a possible D gene (6 bases). V lost 1 base to trimming and J lost 2 bases, with 14 bases between them. Germline V gives CDR1 MGHRA, CDR2 YSYEKL. The CDR3 length is 16 residues. Here the CDR3 reads CASSQGVTGANYGYTF. CDR3 coding DNA: TGCGCCAGCAGCCAAGGAGTGACGGGGGCGAACTATGGCTACACCTTC.

The chain is built from TRBV19 and TRBJ2-7; 9 bases fit TRBD2. Germline trimming cut 2 bases from V and 3 bases from J; bases unmatched to any gene: 5. The CDR3 extends over 15 amino acids. CDR1 LNHDA and CDR2 SQIVND come from the germline V gene (reference sequence). CDR3 DNA: TGTGCCAGTAGTATAAGGCCAGCGGGAGGCTACGAGCAGTACTTC. Translation: CASSIRPAGGYEQYF.

The rearrangement joins TRBV7-9 to TRBJ1-2; D unresolved. The CDR3 spans 15 residues. The germline CDR1 and CDR2 sequences are SEHNR and FQNEAQ (reference sequence). V was pared by 5 bases and J by 2 bases, with 15 bases between. In DNA, the CDR3 is TGTGCCAGCAGCCCAGTTCGGGCGTCCAACTATGGCTACACCTTC. Its protein product is CASSPVRASNYGYTF.

This chain uses TRBV10-3 with TRBJ2-5; D possibly uses TRBD1 or TRBD2 (5 bases each). Trimming left V 10 bases short and J 4 bases short, with 28 bases between. The V gene's germline CDR1 is ENHRY and CDR2 SYGVKD. The CDR3 length is 17 residues. This chain's CDR3 is CATTGTPQVNRGETQYF. The CDR3 nucleotides read TGTGCCACCACGGGGACCCCTCAGGTGAATCGCGGAGAGACCCAGTACTTC.

CDR3 in amino acids: CSAYGREQYF. In nucleotides, the CDR3 is TGCAGTGCTTACGGTCGGGAGCAGTACTTC. The J gene is TRBJ2-7, the V gene TRBV20-1; no clear D. CDR1 is DFQATT and CDR2 is SNEGSKA in the germline V gene (reference sequence). Trimming removed 5 bases from V and 7 bases from J, with 9 bases in between. The CDR3 has 10 residues.

The genes are TRBV2 and TRBJ2-7; D remains ambiguous. The CDR3 loop spans 12 amino acids. The V end lost 11 bases, the J end lost 1 base, and 12 bases lay between the germline ends. Looked up from germline, CDR1 is SNHLY and CDR2 is FYNNEI. The CDR3 DNA is TGTGCCTCGTCCAAGGGTTCCTACGAGCAGTACTTC. Its translation: CASSKGSYEQYF.

This clone was counted a single time. The chain has TRBV5-6 and TRBJ2-5, with D possibly TRBD2 on 5 matching bases. The germline V gene encodes CDR1 SGHDT and CDR2 YYEEEE. Deletions cut 0 bases from V and 0 bases from J, with 9 bases between. This CDR3 comprises 15 residues. CDR3 sequence (DNA): TGTGCCAGCAGCTTGGGACGGAGGTACCAAGAGACCCAGTACTTC. Its protein product is CASSLGRRYQETQYF.

The V and J genes are TRBV6-5 and TRBJ2-3; possibly TRBD1 for D (5 bases). The germline CDR1 and CDR2 sequences are MNHEY and SVGAGI. The CDR3 is 16 residues long. V dropped 2 bases and J dropped 0 bases, with 12 bases sitting between them. In DNA form, the CDR3 reads TGTGCCAGCAGTTACGGGGCGGACCAAAGCACAGATACGCAGTATTTT. It is translated as CASSYGADQSTDTQYF.

The chain recombines TRBV28 with TRBJ2-7, with D unresolved. This CDR3 has 13 residues. Per the germline V gene, CDR1 is MDHEN and CDR2 is SYDVKM. Trimming cost V 6 bases and J 0 bases, with 9 bases left between them. The CDR3 nucleotides are TGTGCCAGCAGAGGCCCTGGCTCCTACGAGCAGTACTTC. As protein: CASRGPGSYEQYF. Drawing the rest from reference TRBV28 and TRBJ2-7, the complete variable domain is DVKVTQSSRYLVKRTGEKVFLECVQDMDHENMFWYRQDPGLGLRLIYFSYDVKMKEKGDIPEGYSVSREKKERFSLILESASTNQTSMYLCASRGPGSYEQYFGPGTRLTVT.

This chain links TRBV5-1 with TRBJ2-2; D is uncertain. The ends were cut back, 0 bases at V and 6 bases at J, with 9 bases in the middle. The germline V gene has CDR1 SGHRS and CDR2 YFSETQ. This CDR3 is 14 amino acids long. Here the CDR3 reads CASSLVSAAGELFF. Written as DNA, the CDR3 is TGCGCCAGCAGCTTGGTGAGCGCGGCCGGGGAGCTGTTTTTT.

The chain combines TRBV7-8 with TRBJ2-7, with 7 positions matching TRBD1. The CDR3 covers 16 residues. Looked up from germline, CDR1 is SGHVS and CDR2 is FQNEAQ. Trimming took 5 bases from V and 0 from J; bases not matched to a gene: 10. The CDR3 here is CASSLGGQMDSYEQYF. CDR3 DNA: TGTGCCAGCAGCCTAGGGGGACAGATGGACTCCTACGAGCAGTACTTC.

The chain carries TRBV5-1 and TRBJ2-7, with 9 bases matching TRBD2. Germline V CDR1 and CDR2: SGHRS, YFSETQ. V gave up 0 bases and J gave up 2 bases; unmatched junction bases: 15. The CDR3 length is 19 residues. In DNA, the CDR3 is TGCGCCAGCAGCTTGGTGGTGTGGCGGGAGGGCCTAGTTCCCTACGAGCAGTACTTC. Translating it yields CASSLVVWREGLVPYEQYF.

CDR3 sequence: CASRATGERERNTIYF. The CDR3 nucleotides are TGTGCCAGTAGGGCGACAGGGGAAAGAGAGAGAAACACCATATATTTT. This rearrangement joins TRBV19 to TRBJ1-3; 8 bases map to TRBD1. The V and J ends lost 6 bases and 5 bases, in that order; junction bases with no gene match: 12. This CDR3 is 16 amino acids long. The germline CDR1 and CDR2 sequences are LNHDA and SQIVND (reference sequence).

This clone was detected a few times. The V and J genes are TRBV5-6 and TRBJ1-5; the D is unclear. The CDR3 consists of 13 residues. Germline assignment: CDR1 SGHDT and CDR2 YYEEEE. The V end was cut by 0 bases, the J end by 6 bases, with 7 bases between. The CDR3, as DNA: TGTGCCAGCAGCTTGGGGGAGACTCAGCCCCAGCATTTT. Protein sequence: CASSLGETQPQHF.

Remarks on this clone: Other DNA sequences of this sample code for an identical CDR3. For the CDR3, the DNA is TGTGCCAGCAGCTTAGCTCCGGGAACCTACGAGCAGTACTTC. It yields the protein CASSLAPGTYEQYF. This sequence joins TRBV7-2 and TRBJ2-7; TRBD2 might be the D (5 bases). This CDR3 has 14 amino acids. Per germline, CDR1 SGHTA and CDR2 FQGNSA. Trimming cost V 0 bases and J 2 bases, with 8 bases left between them.

V usage is TRBV11-1 and J usage is TRBJ2-1; a weak D match, TRBD2 (5 bases). This CDR3 is 15 amino acids long. Trimming took 3 bases from V and 6 from J, leaving 15 bases between them. Germline V CDR1 and CDR2: SGHAT, FQDESV (reference sequence). CDR3 bases: TGTGCCAGCAGCTTCCGGACTCCCGTCCCCAATGAGCAGTTCTTC. Translating gives CASSFRTPVPNEQFF.

The rearrangement joins TRBV7-2 to TRBJ1-2; possibly TRBD1 for D (5 bases). The germline V gene has CDR1 SGHTA and CDR2 FQGNSA. The CDR3 runs to 13 residues. Between the trimmed V and J ends, which lost 4 bases and 7 bases, there was a span of 13 bases. In DNA form, the CDR3 reads TGTGCCAGCAGCTACGGGACCACCGCTGGCTACACCTTC. Its protein product is CASSYGTTAGYTF.

This clone has a single count. The chain combines TRBV19 with TRBJ2-1; maybe TRBD1 (6 bases). Looked up from germline, CDR1 is LNHDA and CDR2 is SQIVND (reference sequence). CDR3 length: 16 amino acids. Trimming stripped 4 bases from V and 4 bases from J, with 17 bases between. The CDR3 loop reads CASSNPPRDKYNEQFF. The CDR3 DNA sequence: TGTGCCAGTAGTAACCCCCCTAGGGACAAATACAATGAGCAGTTCTTC.

The rearrangement joins TRBV29-1 to TRBJ2-7; D ambiguous. The CDR3 covers 13 residues. Germline CDR1 is SQVTM and CDR2 is ANQGSEA. Trimming shortened V by 4 bases and J by 3 bases, and 13 bases separated the two germline ends. CDR3 region: CSVVDRVDYEQYF. In DNA, the CDR3 is TGCAGCGTTGTGGACCGGGTTGACTACGAGCAGTACTTC.

V is TRBV6-1 and J is TRBJ1-5; the D is unclear. The V and J ends lost 7 bases and 0 bases respectively, with 13 bases between them. In germline, CDR1 is MNHNS, CDR2 SASEGT. There are 15 residues in the CDR3. The DNA of the CDR3 is TGTGCCAGCACCCTTAGGGCTCATAGCAATCAGCCCCAGCATTTT. This gives the protein CASTLRAHSNQPQHF.

As concerns this clone: Distinct nucleotide sequences in the sample also encode this CDR3. The chain has TRBV9 and TRBJ2-1, with D uncertain. V shed 1 base and J shed 7 bases, with 3 bases lying between them. The CDR3 is 11 amino acids. In germline, CDR1 is SGDLS, CDR2 YYNGEE. The CDR3 DNA follows: TGTGCCAGCAGCGTAAGGAATGAGCAGTTCTTC. Translated: CASSVRNEQFF.